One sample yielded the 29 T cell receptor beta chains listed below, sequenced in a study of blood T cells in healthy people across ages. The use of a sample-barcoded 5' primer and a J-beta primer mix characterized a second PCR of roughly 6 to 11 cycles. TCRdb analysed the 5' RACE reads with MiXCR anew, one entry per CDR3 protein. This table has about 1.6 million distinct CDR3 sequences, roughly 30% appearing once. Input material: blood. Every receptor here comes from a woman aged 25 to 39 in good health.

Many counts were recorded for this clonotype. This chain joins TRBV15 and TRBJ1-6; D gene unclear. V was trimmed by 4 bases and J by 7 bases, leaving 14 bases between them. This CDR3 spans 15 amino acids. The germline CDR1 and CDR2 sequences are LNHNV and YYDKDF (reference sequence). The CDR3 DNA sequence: TGTGCCACCAGCACACTCCTAAGATCCAATTCACCCCTCCACTTT. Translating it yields CATSTLLRSNSPLHF. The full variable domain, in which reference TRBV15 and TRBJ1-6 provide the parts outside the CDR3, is DAMVIQNPRYQVTQFGKPVTLSCSQTLNHNVMYWYQQKSSQAPKLLFHYYDKDFNNEADTPDNFQSRRPNTSFCFLDIRSPGLGDTAMYLCATSTLLRSNSPLHFGNGTRLTVT.

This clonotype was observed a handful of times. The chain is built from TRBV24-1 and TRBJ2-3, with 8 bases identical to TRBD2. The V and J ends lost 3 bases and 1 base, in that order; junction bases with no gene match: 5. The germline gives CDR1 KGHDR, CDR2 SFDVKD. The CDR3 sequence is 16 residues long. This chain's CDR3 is CATSDPGTSGTDTQYF. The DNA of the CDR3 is TGTGCCACCAGTGATCCCGGGACTAGTGGCACAGATACGCAGTATTTT.

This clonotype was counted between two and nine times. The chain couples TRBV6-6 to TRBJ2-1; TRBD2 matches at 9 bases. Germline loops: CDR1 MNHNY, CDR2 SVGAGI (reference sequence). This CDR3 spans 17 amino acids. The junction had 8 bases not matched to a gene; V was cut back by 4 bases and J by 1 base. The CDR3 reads CASSSFAGGISYNEQFF. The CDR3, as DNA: TGTGCCAGCAGTTCCTTTGCGGGGGGGATTTCCTACAATGAGCAGTTCTTC.

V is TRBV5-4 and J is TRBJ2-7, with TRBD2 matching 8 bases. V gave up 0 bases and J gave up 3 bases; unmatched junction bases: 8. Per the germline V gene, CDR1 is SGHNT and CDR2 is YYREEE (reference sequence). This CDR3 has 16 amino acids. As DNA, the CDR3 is TGTGCCAGCAGCTTGGCCCGGACTAGCAAGGACTACGAGCAGTACTTC. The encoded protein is CASSLARTSKDYEQYF.

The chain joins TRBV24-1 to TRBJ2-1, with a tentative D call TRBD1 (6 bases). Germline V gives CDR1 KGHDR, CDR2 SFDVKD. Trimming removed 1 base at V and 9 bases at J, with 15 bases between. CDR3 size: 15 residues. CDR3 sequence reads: CATSDFRDTTGEQFF. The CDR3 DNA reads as TGTGCCACCAGTGATTTCCGGGACACCACGGGTGAGCAGTTCTTC.

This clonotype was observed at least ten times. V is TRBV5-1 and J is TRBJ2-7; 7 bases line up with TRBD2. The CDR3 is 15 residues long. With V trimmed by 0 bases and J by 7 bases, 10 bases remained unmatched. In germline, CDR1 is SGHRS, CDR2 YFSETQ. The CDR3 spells CASSLDLGGPNEQYF. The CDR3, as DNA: TGCGCCAGCAGCTTGGATCTGGGAGGGCCGAATGAGCAGTACTTC.

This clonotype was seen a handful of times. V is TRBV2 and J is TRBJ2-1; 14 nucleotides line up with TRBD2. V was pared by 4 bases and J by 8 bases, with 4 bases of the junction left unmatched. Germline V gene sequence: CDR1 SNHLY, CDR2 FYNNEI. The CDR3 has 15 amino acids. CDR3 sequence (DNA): TGTGCCAGCAGTGGGGGACTAGCGGGGGAACATGAGCAGTTCTTC. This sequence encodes CASSGGLAGEHEQFF.

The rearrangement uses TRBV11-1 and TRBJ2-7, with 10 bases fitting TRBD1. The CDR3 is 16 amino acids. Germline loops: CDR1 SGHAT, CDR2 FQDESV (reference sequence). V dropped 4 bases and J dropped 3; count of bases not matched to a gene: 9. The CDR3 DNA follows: TGTGCCAGCAGCTCTGGTTCGGGACAGGGGTTCTACGAGCAGTACTTC. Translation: CASSSGSGQGFYEQYF.

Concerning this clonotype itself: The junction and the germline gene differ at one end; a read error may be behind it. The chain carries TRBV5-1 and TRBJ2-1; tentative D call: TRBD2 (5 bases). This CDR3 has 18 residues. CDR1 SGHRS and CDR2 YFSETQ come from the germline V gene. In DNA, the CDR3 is TGCGCCAGCAGTTTGGTACCAGGCGGGTATGAGTCCTACAATGAGCAGTTCTTC. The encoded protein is CASSLVPGGYESYNEQFF.

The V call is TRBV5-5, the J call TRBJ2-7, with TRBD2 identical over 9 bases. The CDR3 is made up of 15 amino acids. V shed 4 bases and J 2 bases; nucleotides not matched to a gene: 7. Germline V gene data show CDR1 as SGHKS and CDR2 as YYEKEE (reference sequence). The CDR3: CASSPVRGGAYEQYF. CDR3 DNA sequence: TGTGCCAGCAGCCCAGTGCGGGGGGGAGCCTACGAGCAGTACTTC.

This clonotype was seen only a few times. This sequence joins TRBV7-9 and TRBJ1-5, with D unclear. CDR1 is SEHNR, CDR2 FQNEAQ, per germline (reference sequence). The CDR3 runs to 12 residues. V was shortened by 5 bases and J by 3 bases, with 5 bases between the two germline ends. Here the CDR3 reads CASSIDNQPQHF. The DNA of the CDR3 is TGTGCCAGCAGCATCGACAATCAGCCCCAGCATTTT.

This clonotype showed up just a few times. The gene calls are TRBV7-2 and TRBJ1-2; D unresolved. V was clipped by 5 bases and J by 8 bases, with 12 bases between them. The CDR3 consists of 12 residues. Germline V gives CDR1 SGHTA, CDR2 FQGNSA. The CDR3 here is CASSPGYLGYTF. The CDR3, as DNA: TGTGCCAGCAGCCCCGGGTACCTGGGCTACACCTTC. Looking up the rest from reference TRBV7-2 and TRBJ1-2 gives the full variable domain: GAGVSQSPSNKVTEKGKDVELRCDPISGHTALYWYRQSLGQGLEFLIYFQGNSAPDKSGLPSDRFSAERTGGSVSTLTIQRTQQEDSAVYLCASSPGYLGYTFGSGTRLTVV.

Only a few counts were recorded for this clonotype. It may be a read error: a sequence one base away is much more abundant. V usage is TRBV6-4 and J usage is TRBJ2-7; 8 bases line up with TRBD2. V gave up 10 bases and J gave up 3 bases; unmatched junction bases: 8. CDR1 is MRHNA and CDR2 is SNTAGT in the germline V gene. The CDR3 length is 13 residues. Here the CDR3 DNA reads TGTGCCATCCGGGGGGGGCCCTACTACGAGCAGTACTTC. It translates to CAIRGGPYYEQYF.

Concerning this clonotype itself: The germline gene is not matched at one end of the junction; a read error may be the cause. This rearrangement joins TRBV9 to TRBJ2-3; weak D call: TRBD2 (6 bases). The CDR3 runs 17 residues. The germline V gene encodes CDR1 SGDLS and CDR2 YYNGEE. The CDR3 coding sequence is TGTGCCAGCAGCGTAGAGGGAGTAGCGGCGCAAACAGGTACGCAGTATTTT. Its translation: CASSVEGVAAQTGTQYF.

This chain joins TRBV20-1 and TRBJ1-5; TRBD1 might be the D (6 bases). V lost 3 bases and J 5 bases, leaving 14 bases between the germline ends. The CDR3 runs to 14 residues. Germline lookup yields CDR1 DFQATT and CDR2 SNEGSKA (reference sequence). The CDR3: CSARAGGADQPQHF. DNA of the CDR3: TGCAGTGCTAGGGCGGGGGGCGCAGATCAGCCCCAGCATTTT.

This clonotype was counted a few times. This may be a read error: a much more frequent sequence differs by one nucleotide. CDR3 coding DNA: TGCAGTGCTAGAGACCCGAGCCCAGCGGGGTTCGGGGAGGCCCAGTACTTC. It is translated as CSARDPSPAGFGEAQYF. This chain joins TRBV20-1 and TRBJ2-5; 7 bases match TRBD2. Germline lookup yields CDR1 DFQATT and CDR2 SNEGSKA (reference sequence). V was clipped by 0 bases and J by 9 bases; unmatched bases: 19. This CDR3 region has 17 residues.

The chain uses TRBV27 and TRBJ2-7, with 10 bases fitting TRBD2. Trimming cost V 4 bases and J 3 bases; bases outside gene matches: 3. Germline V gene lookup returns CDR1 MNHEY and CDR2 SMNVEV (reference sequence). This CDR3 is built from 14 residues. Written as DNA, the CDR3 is TGTGCCAGCAGTTCTACTAGCGGGATCTACGAGCAGTACTTC. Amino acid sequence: CASSSTSGIYEQYF.

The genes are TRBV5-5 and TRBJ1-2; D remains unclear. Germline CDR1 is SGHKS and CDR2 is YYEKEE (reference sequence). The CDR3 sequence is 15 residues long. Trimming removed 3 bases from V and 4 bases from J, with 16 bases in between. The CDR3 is CASSSNADKIYGYTF. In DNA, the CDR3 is TGTGCCAGCAGCTCGAATGCCGACAAGATCTATGGCTACACCTTC. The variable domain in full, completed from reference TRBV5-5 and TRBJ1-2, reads DAGVTQSPTHLIKTRGQQVTLRCSPISGHKSVSWYQQVLGQGPQFIFQYYEKEERGRGNFPDRFSARQFPNYSSELNVNALLLGDSALYLCASSSNADKIYGYTFGSGTRLTVV.

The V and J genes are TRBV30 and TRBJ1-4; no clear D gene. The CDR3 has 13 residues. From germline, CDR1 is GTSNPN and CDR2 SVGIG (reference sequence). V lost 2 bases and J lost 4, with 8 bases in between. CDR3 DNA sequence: TGTGCCTGGAGTCGAGGGCTTAATGAAAAACTGTTTTTT. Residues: CAWSRGLNEKLFF.

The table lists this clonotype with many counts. The CDR3 protein is CSVGGGVTDTQYF. DNA for the CDR3: TGCAGCGTTGGTGGGGGGGTCACAGATACGCAGTATTTT. The chain is built from TRBV29-1 and TRBJ2-3; 7 bases match TRBD2. Germline trimming cut 4 bases from V and 2 bases from J; bases unmatched to any gene: 3. There are 13 residues in the CDR3. Per germline, CDR1 SQVTM and CDR2 ANQGSEA.

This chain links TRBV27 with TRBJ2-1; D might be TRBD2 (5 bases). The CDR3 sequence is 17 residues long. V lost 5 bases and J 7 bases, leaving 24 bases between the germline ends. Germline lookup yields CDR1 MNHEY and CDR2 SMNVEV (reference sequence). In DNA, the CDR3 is TGTGCCAGCAGTACGCTTGGACGGGAAAGGGTAAGGAATGAGCAGTTCTTC. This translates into CASSTLGRERVRNEQFF.

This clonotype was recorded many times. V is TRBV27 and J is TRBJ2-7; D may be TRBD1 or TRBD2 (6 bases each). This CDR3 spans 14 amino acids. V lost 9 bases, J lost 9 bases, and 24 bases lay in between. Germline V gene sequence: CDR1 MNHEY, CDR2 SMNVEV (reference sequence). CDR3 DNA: TGTGCCAGTGCGGAACTTGGGCAGGGGAGGATGCAGTACTTC. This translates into CASAELGQGRMQYF.

CDR3 in amino acids: CSALGLAGGGVYQETQYF. The CDR3 nucleotides read TGCAGTGCTCTCGGACTAGCGGGAGGGGGGGTGTACCAAGAGACCCAGTACTTC. This rearrangement joins TRBV20-1 to TRBJ2-5; 15 bases align to TRBD2. Germline assignment: CDR1 DFQATT and CDR2 SNEGSKA (reference sequence). This CDR3 region has 18 residues. V lost 5 bases to trimming and J lost 0 bases; unmatched junction nucleotides: 10.

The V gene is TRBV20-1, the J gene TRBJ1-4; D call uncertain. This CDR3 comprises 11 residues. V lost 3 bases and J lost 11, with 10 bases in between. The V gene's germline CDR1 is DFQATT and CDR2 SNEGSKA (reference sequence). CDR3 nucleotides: TGCAGTGCTAGTTGGCTGGAGAAACTGTTTTTT. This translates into CSASWLEKLFF.

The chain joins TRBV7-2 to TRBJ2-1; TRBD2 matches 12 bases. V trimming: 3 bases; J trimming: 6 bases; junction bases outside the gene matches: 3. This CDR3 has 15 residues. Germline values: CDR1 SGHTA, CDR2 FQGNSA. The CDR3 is CASSFSSGGVNEQFF. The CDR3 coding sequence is TGTGCCAGCAGCTTTTCTAGCGGGGGGGTCAATGAGCAGTTCTTC.

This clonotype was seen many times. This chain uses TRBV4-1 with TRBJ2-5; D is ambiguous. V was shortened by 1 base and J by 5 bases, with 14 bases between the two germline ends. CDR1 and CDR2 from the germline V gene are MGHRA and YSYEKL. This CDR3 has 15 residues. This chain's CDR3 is CASSQGPGRLETQYF. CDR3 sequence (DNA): TGCGCCAGCAGCCAAGGCCCCGGCAGACTCGAGACCCAGTACTTC.

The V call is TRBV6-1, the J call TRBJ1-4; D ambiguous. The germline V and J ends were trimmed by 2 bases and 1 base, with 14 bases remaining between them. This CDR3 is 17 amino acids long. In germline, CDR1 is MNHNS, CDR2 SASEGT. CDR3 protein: CASSERSPGLTNEKLFF. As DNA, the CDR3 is TGTGCCAGCAGTGAAAGGTCCCCCGGGCTAACTAATGAAAAACTGTTTTTT.

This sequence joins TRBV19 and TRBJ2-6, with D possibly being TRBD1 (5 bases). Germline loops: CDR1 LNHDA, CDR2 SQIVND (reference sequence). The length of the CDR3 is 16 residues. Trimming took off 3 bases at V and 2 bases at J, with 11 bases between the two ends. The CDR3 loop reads CASSILQGTGANVLTF. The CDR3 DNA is TGTGCCAGTAGTATTCTCCAGGGTACTGGGGCCAACGTCCTGACTTTC.

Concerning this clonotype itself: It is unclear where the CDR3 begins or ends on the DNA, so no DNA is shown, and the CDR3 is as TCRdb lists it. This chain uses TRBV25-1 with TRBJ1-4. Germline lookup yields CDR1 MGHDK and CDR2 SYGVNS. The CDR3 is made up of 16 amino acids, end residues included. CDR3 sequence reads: CASSVGIGAANEKRFF.